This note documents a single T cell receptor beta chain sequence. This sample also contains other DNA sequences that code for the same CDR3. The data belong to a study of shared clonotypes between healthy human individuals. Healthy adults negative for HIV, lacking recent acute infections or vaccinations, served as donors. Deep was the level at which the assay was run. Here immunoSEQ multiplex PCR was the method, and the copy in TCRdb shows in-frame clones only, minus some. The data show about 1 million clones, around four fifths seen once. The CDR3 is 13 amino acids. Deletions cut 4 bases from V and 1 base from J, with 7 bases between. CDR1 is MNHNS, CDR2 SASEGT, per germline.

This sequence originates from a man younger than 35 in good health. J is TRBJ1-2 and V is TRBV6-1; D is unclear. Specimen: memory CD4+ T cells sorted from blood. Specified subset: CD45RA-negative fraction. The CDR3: CASSGQSNYGYTF. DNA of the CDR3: TGTGCCAGCAGTGGTCAGAGTAACTATGGCTACACCTTC.